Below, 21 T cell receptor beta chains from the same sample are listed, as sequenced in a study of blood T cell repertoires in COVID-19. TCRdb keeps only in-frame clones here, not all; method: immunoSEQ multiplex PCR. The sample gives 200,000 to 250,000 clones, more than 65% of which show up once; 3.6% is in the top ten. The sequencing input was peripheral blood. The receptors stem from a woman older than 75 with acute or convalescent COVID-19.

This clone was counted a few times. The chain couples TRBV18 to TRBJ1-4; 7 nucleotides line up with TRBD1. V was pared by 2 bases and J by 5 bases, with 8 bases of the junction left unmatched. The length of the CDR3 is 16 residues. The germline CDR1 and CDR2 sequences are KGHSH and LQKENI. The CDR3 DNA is TGTGCCAGCTCACCATCATCTCAGGGGGGAAATGAAAAACTGTTTTTT. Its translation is CASSPSSQGGNEKLFF.

CDR3 amino acids: CASSPEMGQRKGYTF. The CDR3 nucleotides are TGTGCCAGCAGTCCCGAGATGGGACAAAGAAAGGGCTACACCTTC. The J gene is TRBJ1-2, the V gene TRBV27, with D possibly TRBD1 on 6 matching bases. Germline V CDR1 and CDR2: MNHEY, SMNVEV (reference sequence). There are 15 residues in the CDR3. V was clipped by 5 bases and J by 8 bases, with 21 bases between them.

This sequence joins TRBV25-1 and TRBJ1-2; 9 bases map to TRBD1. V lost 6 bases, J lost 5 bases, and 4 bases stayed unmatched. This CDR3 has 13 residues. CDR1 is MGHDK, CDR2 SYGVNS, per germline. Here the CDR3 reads CASRQGAGYGYTF. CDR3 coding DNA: TGTGCCAGCAGACAGGGGGCTGGGTATGGCTACACCTTC.

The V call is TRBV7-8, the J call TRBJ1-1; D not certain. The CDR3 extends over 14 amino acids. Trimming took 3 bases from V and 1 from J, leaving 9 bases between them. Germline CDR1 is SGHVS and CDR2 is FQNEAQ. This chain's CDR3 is CASSFETRNTEAFF. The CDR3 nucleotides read TGTGCCAGCAGCTTTGAAACACGGAACACTGAAGCTTTCTTT. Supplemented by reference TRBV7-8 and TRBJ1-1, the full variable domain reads GAGVSQSPRYKVAKRGQDVALRCDPISGHVSLFWYQQALGQGPEFLTYFQNEAQLDKSGLPSDRFFAERPEGSVSTLKIQRTQQEDSAVYLCASSFETRNTEAFFGQGTRLTVV.

The CDR3 DNA follows: TGTGCCAGCAGCTTAGGGGGACACAGCAATCAGCCCCAGCATTTT. It codes for CASSLGGHSNQPQHF. The rearrangement links TRBV7-9 to TRBJ1-5; TRBD1 is a possible D gene (6 bases). Trimming left V 1 base short and J 1 base short, with 8 bases between. This CDR3 has 15 amino acids. CDR1 is SEHNR and CDR2 is FQNEAQ in the germline V gene (reference sequence).

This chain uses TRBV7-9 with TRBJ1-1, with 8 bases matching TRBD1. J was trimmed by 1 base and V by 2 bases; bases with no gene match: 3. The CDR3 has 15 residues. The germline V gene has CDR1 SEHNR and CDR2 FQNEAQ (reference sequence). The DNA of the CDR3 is TGTGCCAGCAGCTTATATACAGGGGGGAACACTGAAGCTTTCTTT. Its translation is CASSLYTGGNTEAFF.

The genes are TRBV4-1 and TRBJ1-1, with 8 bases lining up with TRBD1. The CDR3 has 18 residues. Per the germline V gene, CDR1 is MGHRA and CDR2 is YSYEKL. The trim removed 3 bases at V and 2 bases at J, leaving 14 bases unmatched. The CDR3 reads CASSQTPPQGALNTEAFF. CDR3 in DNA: TGCGCCAGCAGCCAGACTCCACCCCAGGGGGCGTTAAACACTGAAGCTTTCTTT.

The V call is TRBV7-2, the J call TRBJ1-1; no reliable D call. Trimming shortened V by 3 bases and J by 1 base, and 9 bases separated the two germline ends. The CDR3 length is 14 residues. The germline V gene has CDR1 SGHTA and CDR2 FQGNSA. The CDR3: CASSLKGGNTEAFF. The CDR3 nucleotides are TGTGCCAGCAGCTTGAAGGGAGGGAACACTGAAGCTTTCTTT.

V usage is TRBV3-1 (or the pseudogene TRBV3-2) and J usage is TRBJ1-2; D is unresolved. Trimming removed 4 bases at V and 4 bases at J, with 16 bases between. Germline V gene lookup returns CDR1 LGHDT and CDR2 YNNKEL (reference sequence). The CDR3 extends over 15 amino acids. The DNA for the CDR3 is TGTGCCAGCAGCCTCGCGGCGTTCCCCCTCTATGGCTACACCTTC. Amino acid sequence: CASSLAAFPLYGYTF.

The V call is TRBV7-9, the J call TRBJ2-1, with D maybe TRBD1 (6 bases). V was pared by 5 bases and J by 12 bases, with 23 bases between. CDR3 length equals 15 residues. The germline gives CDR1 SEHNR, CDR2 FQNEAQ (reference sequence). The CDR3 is CASSQNTGPKWAQFF. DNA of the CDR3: TGTGCCAGCAGCCAGAATACAGGGCCCAAGTGGGCGCAGTTCTTC.

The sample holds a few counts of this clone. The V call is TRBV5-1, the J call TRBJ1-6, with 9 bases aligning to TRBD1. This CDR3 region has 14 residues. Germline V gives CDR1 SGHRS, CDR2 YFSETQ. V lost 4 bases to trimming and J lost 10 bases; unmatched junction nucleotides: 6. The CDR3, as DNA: TGCGCCAGCAGCCCACTGGGACAGGGATCACCCCTCCACTTT. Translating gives CASSPLGQGSPLHF.

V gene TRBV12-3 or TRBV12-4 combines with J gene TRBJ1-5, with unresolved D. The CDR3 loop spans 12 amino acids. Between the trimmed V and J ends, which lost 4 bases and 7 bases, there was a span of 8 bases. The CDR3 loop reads CASSSGRQPQHF. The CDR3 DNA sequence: TGTGCCAGCAGTTCGGGAAGGCAGCCCCAGCATTTT.

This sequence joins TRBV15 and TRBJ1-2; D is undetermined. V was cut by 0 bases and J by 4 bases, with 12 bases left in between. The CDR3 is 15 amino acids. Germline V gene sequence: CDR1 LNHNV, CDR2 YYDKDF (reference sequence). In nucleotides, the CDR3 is TGTGCCACCAGCAGAGATTACCCGGTTTTCTATGGCTACACCTTC. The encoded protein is CATSRDYPVFYGYTF.

The CDR3 DNA is TGCGCCAGCAGCTTGGCAACCTTAGGAGGCCCAGATACGCAGTATTTT. Its translation is CASSLATLGGPDTQYF. The rearrangement uses TRBV5-1 and TRBJ2-3, with D possibly TRBD2 on 5 matching bases. The germline V gene encodes CDR1 SGHRS and CDR2 YFSETQ. Between the trimmed V and J ends, which lost 0 bases and 4 bases, there was a span of 15 bases. The CDR3 consists of 16 residues.

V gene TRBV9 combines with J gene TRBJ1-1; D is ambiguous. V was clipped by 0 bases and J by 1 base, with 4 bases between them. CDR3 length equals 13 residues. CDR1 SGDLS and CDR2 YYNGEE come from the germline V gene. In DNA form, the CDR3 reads TGTGCCAGCAGCGTAGAGAGGAACACTGAAGCTTTCTTT. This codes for CASSVERNTEAFF.

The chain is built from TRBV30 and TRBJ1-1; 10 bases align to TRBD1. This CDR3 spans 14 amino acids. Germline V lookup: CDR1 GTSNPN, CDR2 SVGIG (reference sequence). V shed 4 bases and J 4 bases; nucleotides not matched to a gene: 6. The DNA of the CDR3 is TGTGCCTGGATTTGGACAGGGGGAGGCACTGAAGCTTTCTTT. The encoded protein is CAWIWTGGGTEAFF.

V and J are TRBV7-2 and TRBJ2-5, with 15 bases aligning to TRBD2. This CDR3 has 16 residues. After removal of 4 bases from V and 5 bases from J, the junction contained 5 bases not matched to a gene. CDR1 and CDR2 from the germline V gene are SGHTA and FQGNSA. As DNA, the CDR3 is TGTGCCAGCAGCTCCCGGACTAGCGGGGGGGCTGAGACCCAGTACTTC. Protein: CASSSRTSGGAETQYF.

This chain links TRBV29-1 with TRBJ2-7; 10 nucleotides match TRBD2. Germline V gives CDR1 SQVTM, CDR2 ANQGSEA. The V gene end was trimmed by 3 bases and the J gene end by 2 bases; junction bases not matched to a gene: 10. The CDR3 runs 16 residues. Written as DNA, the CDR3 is TGCAGCGTTGAGTGGGCCGACACTAGCGGGACCTACGAGCAGTACTTC. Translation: CSVEWADTSGTYEQYF.

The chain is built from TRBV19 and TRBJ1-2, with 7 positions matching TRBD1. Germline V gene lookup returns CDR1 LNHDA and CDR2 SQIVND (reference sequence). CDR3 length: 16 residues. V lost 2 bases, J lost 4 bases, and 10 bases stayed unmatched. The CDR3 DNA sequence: TGTGCCAGTAGTATACACCGGGACAGCGAATCCTATGGCTACACCTTC. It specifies CASSIHRDSESYGYTF.

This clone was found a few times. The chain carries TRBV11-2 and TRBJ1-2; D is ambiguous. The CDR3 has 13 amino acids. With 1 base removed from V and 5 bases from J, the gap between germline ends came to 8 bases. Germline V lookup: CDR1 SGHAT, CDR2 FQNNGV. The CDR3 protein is CASSLASQYGYTF. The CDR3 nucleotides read TGTGCCAGCAGCTTAGCCAGTCAGTATGGCTACACCTTC.

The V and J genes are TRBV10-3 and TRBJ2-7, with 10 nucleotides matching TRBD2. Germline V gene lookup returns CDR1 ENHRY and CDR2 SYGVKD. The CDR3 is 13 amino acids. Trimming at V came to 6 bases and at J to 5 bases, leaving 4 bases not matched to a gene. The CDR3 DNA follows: TGTGCCATCAGATCCGGGACTAGCGACGAGCAGTACTTC. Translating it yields CAIRSGTSDEQYF.